Shown below are 24 T cell receptor beta chains from a single sample sequenced in a study of cytotoxic CD8 clonotypes in ibrutinib-treated CLL (dated by TCRdb to the early 2020s). Library prep was done by the immunoSEQ multiplex PCR assay. TCRdb carries this immuneACCESS record with in-frame sequences only. Its versions omit some clonotypes, under half of them owing to an unresolved V gene in the studies checked, with the rest unexplained. The sample has 300,000 to 400,000 clones on record, over 55% of them singletons. The ten largest clones take up roughly 6% of the sample. This specimen consisted of PBMCs, obtained after 36 months of ibrutinib treatment. Receptors were obtained from a human donor with chronic lymphocytic leukemia.

The V and J genes are TRBV19 and TRBJ2-7; D not certain. Trimming took 7 bases from V and 0 from J, leaving 13 bases between them. This CDR3 region has 14 residues. Germline loops: CDR1 LNHDA, CDR2 SQIVND (reference sequence). The CDR3 region is CASNSVWGSYEQYF. The DNA of the CDR3 is TGTGCCAGTAACAGCGTGTGGGGCTCCTACGAGCAGTACTTC.

The chain joins TRBV18 to TRBJ2-1; no definite D call. The CDR3 is 14 amino acids. V was cut by 5 bases and J by 0 bases, with 8 bases left in between. The germline V gene encodes CDR1 KGHSH and CDR2 LQKENI. CDR3 in DNA: TGTGCCAGCTCATGGGATCTCTCCTACAATGAGCAGTTCTTC. Translated: CASSWDLSYNEQFF.

This clone was detected a few times. V is TRBV6-6 and J is TRBJ1-2; D is ambiguous. The germline V and J ends were trimmed by 5 bases and 0 bases, with 10 bases remaining between them. The CDR3 is 14 residues long. The germline V gene has CDR1 MNHNY and CDR2 SVGAGI (reference sequence). The CDR3 reads CASSPVGANYGYTF. The DNA of the CDR3 is TGTGCCAGCAGTCCCGTCGGGGCTAACTATGGCTACACCTTC.

Worth noting for this clone: In the same sample, other DNA sequences code for this CDR3. The chain is built from TRBV5-1 and TRBJ2-2; the D gene is possibly TRBD1 (6 bases). CDR1 SGHRS and CDR2 YFSETQ come from the germline V gene. The V gene lost 4 bases and the J gene lost 1 base, with 8 bases spanning the gap. This CDR3 has 14 amino acids. The CDR3 DNA reads as TGCGCCAGCAGCCGGGGACAGAACACCGGGGAGCTGTTTTTT. Its protein product is CASSRGQNTGELFF. The full variable domain, completed using reference TRBV5-1 and TRBJ2-2, is KAGVTQTPRYLIKTRGQQVTLSCSPISGHRSVSWYQQTPGQGLQFLFEYFSETQRNKGNFPGRFSGRQFSNSRSEMNVSTLELGDSALYLCASSRGQNTGELFFGEGSRLTVL.

The rearrangement links TRBV7-3 to TRBJ1-2; 7 nucleotides match TRBD1. The germline gives CDR1 SGHTA, CDR2 FQGTGA. This CDR3 is built from 13 residues. V trimming: 5 bases; J trimming: 4 bases; junction bases outside the gene matches: 4. The chain's CDR3 is CASSLAGGYGYTF. CDR3 bases: TGTGCCAGCAGCCTGGCAGGGGGCTATGGCTACACCTTC.

This sequence joins TRBV9 and TRBJ1-3, with D perhaps TRBD1 (5 bases). Germline loops: CDR1 SGDLS, CDR2 YYNGEE. Deletions cut 3 bases from V and 0 bases from J, with 16 bases between. This CDR3 comprises 17 residues. The CDR3 nucleotides read TGTGCCAGCAGCGCACTTAGGGGTCGGAGCTCTGGAAACACCATATATTTT. Residues: CASSALRGRSSGNTIYF.

Note on this clone: Germline is not matched at one junction end, which may reflect a read error. The chain recombines TRBV7-2 with TRBJ1-6; tentative D call: TRBD1 (5 bases). Germline assignment: CDR1 SGHTA and CDR2 FQGNSA. This CDR3 has 17 amino acids. The CDR3 DNA sequence: TGTGCCTGCAGTCTATTACGGGGGACGGATCATAATTCACCCCTCCACTTT. It encodes CACSLLRGTDHNSPLHF. Full variable domain (missing parts from reference TRBV7-2 and TRBJ1-6): GAGVSQSPSNKVTEKGKDVELRCDPISGHTALYWYRQSLGQGLEFLIYFQGNSAPDKSGLPSDRFSAERTGGSVSTLTIQRTQQEDSAVYLCACSLLRGTDHNSPLHFGNGTRLTVT.

The sample holds one count of this clone. This chain joins TRBV6-5 and TRBJ1-6; D uncertain. Germline loops: CDR1 MNHEY, CDR2 SVGAGI. The CDR3 covers 15 residues. Trimming pared 2 bases from V and 7 bases from J, leaving 12 bases between. CDR3 in amino acids: CASSYGFLQNSPLHF. Here the CDR3 DNA reads TGTGCCAGCAGTTACGGGTTCCTACAGAATTCACCCCTCCACTTT.

V and J are TRBV5-6 and TRBJ1-4, with unresolved D. In germline, CDR1 is SGHDT, CDR2 YYEEEE. V was pared by 3 bases and J by 0 bases, with 9 bases between. This CDR3 contains 15 residues. The CDR3 DNA follows: TGTGCCAGCAGCTCACAGTCCCCAACTAATGAAAAACTGTTTTTT. Its protein is CASSSQSPTNEKLFF.

V and J are TRBV29-1 and TRBJ2-7, with 7 bases fitting TRBD1. This CDR3 comprises 11 residues. Per germline, CDR1 SQVTM and CDR2 ANQGSEA. After removal of 4 bases from V and 6 bases from J, the junction contained 3 bases not matched to a gene. The CDR3 sequence is CSVGQGSEQYF. The CDR3 nucleotides are TGCAGCGTTGGACAGGGAAGCGAGCAGTACTTC.

The chain employs TRBV7-8 and TRBJ2-5; tentative D call: TRBD2 (6 bases). V lost 5 bases and J 5 bases, leaving 24 bases between the germline ends. In germline, CDR1 is SGHVS, CDR2 FQNEAQ. This CDR3 contains 17 residues. CDR3 DNA sequence: TGTGCCAGCAGCGCAACAAGATGGAGGGGACGTGAGGAGACCCAGTACTTC. Translated: CASSATRWRGREETQYF.

This rearrangement joins TRBV4-2 to TRBJ1-4, with TRBD1 matching over 7 bases. Germline loops: CDR1 LGHNA, CDR2 YNFKEQ. Germline trimming cut 5 bases from V and 4 bases from J; bases unmatched to any gene: 10. The CDR3 sequence is 16 residues long. CDR3 DNA: TGTGCCAGCAGCTCTACACTGGACAGGATTAATGAAAAACTGTTTTTT. Residues: CASSSTLDRINEKLFF.

This clone was counted between two and nine times. This chain connects TRBV2 to TRBJ2-2, with unresolved D. The CDR3 loop spans 14 amino acids. Germline CDR1 and CDR2: SNHLY and FYNNEI. V lost 4 bases and J lost 4, with 10 bases in between. The CDR3 DNA reads as TGTGCCAGCAGTGCTCGACAAGTCACCGGGGAGCTGTTTTTT. Its protein product is CASSARQVTGELFF. The whole variable domain, remainder taken from reference TRBV2 and TRBJ2-2, is EPEVTQTPSHQVTQMGQEVILRCVPISNHLYFYWYRQILGQKVEFLVSFYNNEISEKSEIFDDQFSVERPDGSNFTLKIRSTKLEDSAMYFCASSARQVTGELFFGEGSRLTVL.

With respect to this clone: An end of the junction does not agree with germline; a read error may underlie this. Other DNA sequences in the sample encode the same CDR3. This chain connects TRBV7-8 to TRBJ2-2, with D possibly matching TRBD2 (5 bases). Germline CDR1 SGHVS, CDR2 FQNEAQ. The CDR3 is made up of 14 amino acids. CDR3 nucleotides: TGTGCCAGCAGCTTAGCCGGATCTACCGGGGAACTGTTTTTT. Translated, it gives CASSLAGSTGELFF.

The chain couples TRBV7-2 to TRBJ1-4; D is unclear. The V gene lost 5 bases and the J gene lost 3 bases, with 4 bases spanning the gap. The length of the CDR3 is 12 residues. Germline CDR1 SGHTA, CDR2 FQGNSA. The CDR3 is CASSPPNEKLFF. CDR3 bases: TGTGCCAGCAGCCCCCCTAATGAAAAACTGTTTTTT.

The rearrangement links TRBV7-2 to TRBJ2-2; 11 bases fit TRBD2. With V trimmed by 5 bases and J by 1 base, 3 bases remained unmatched. The CDR3 spans 16 residues. Germline CDR1 is SGHTA and CDR2 is FQGNSA. CDR3 nucleotide sequence: TGTGCCAGCAGCCTACTAGCGGGGGAGAACACCGGGGAGCTGTTTTTT. This gives the protein CASSLLAGENTGELFF. Together with reference TRBV7-2 and TRBJ2-2, the CDR3 gives the full variable domain: GAGVSQSPSNKVTEKGKDVELRCDPISGHTALYWYRQSLGQGLEFLIYFQGNSAPDKSGLPSDRFSAERTGGSVSTLTIQRTQQEDSAVYLCASSLLAGENTGELFFGEGSRLTVL.

This clone has just one count. This chain connects TRBV29-1 to TRBJ1-3; D possibly corresponds to TRBD1 (5 bases). The CDR3 sequence is 12 residues long. CDR1 SQVTM and CDR2 ANQGSEA come from the germline V gene. Trimming removed 4 bases from V and 8 bases from J, with 12 bases in between. DNA of the CDR3: TGCAGCGTTGGGGACCCCCCGTACACCATATATTTT. Protein: CSVGDPPYTIYF.

The CDR3 sequence: CASSEQGQETQYF. CDR3 in DNA: TGTGCCAGCAGTGAACAGGGACAAGAGACCCAGTACTTC. The chain carries TRBV25-1 and TRBJ2-5; possible D gene TRBD1, 5 bases. V was pared by 2 bases and J by 2 bases, with 6 bases between. CDR1 and CDR2 from the germline V gene are MGHDK and SYGVNS. The CDR3 length is 13 residues. The variable domain in full, with the rest retrieved from reference TRBV25-1 and TRBJ2-5, is EADIYQTPRYLVIGTGKKITLECSQTMGHDKMYWYQQDPGMELHLIHYSYGVNSTEKGDLSSESTVSRIRTEHFPLTLESARPSHTSQYLCASSEQGQETQYFGPGTRLLVL.

The J gene is TRBJ2-7, the V gene TRBV29-1, with no clear D. The CDR3 runs to 13 residues. Trimming shortened V by 0 bases and J by 2 bases, and 8 bases separated the two germline ends. CDR1 is SQVTM and CDR2 is ANQGSEA in the germline V gene. CDR3 amino acids: CSVEEAVTYEQYF. As DNA, the CDR3 is TGCAGCGTTGAAGAGGCCGTCACCTACGAGCAGTACTTC.

This sequence joins TRBV6-5 and TRBJ2-1, with D perhaps TRBD1 (5 bases). The CDR3 covers 13 residues. Germline CDR1 MNHEY, CDR2 SVGAGI. Trimming took off 4 bases at V and 6 bases at J, with 10 bases between the two ends. The CDR3 is CASSWAGINEQFF. CDR3 coding DNA: TGTGCCAGCAGTTGGGCAGGGATCAATGAGCAGTTCTTC.

The V and J genes are TRBV5-6 and TRBJ1-5, with D possibly TRBD1 on 5 matching bases. The V end was cut by 0 bases, the J end by 6 bases, with 16 bases between. Germline CDR1 and CDR2: SGHDT and YYEEEE. The CDR3 is 16 residues long. CDR3 loop: CASSLAGIGARQPQHF. CDR3 nucleotide sequence: TGTGCCAGCAGCTTGGCCGGAATCGGGGCACGTCAGCCCCAGCATTTT.

The chain couples TRBV4-1 to TRBJ2-1; possible D gene TRBD1, 5 bases. The germline CDR1 and CDR2 sequences are MGHRA and YSYEKL. V was cut by 6 bases and J by 4 bases, with 19 bases left in between. The CDR3 consists of 16 residues. The CDR3 sequence: CASRSEGARGYNEQFF. The CDR3, as DNA: TGCGCCAGCAGATCAGAAGGGGCTAGGGGTTACAATGAGCAGTTCTTC.

The V and J genes are TRBV11-3 and TRBJ2-7; TRBD2 is a possible D gene (5 bases). CDR3 size: 13 residues. Germline V gene lookup returns CDR1 SGHNT and CDR2 YENEEA. The V end was cut by 5 bases, the J end by 6 bases, with 14 bases between. This CDR3 is CASSQKSRAEQYF. Written as DNA, the CDR3 is TGTGCCAGCAGCCAAAAGTCGAGGGCCGAGCAGTACTTC.

V gene TRBV9 combines with J gene TRBJ2-1; 11 positions match TRBD2. Germline V gene lookup returns CDR1 SGDLS and CDR2 YYNGEE. V shed 1 base, J shed 6 bases, and the junction held 6 bases outside the gene matches. CDR3 length: 16 amino acids. CDR3 nucleotides: TGTGCCAGCAGCGTACTTAGCGGGAGGGCCACCAATGAGCAGTTCTTC. It is translated as CASSVLSGRATNEQFF.